The 15 T cell receptor beta chains presented below share a single source sample, sequenced in a study of T cell responses to AZD1222 COVID-19 vaccine. Some clones are missing from TCRdb's copy, which holds only in-frame ones; the method was immunoSEQ multiplex PCR. The table records roughly 130,000 clones, 70% to 90% of them present only once. The material sequenced was peripheral blood, taken on day 0 of AZD1222 vaccination. Receptors originate from an adult in good health.

The chain is built from TRBV5-1 and TRBJ1-5; D is possibly TRBD1 (6 bases). Germline V CDR1 and CDR2: SGHRS, YFSETQ. V lost 2 bases and J lost 6, with 15 bases in between. The length of the CDR3 is 15 residues. The CDR3 coding sequence is TGCGCCAGCAGCTTAGGATGGGGGGCTGGTCAGCCCCAGCATTTT. Translation: CASSLGWGAGQPQHF.

V and J are TRBV6-1 and TRBJ2-7; either TRBD1 or TRBD2 may fit D (5 bases each). Germline loops: CDR1 MNHNS, CDR2 SASEGT. V dropped 1 base and J dropped 0 bases, with 7 bases sitting between them. The CDR3 loop spans 14 amino acids. The DNA of the CDR3 is TGTGCCAGCAGTGAAGGTGGGGGCTCCTACGAGCAGTACTTC. This encodes CASSEGGGSYEQYF.

The chain recombines TRBV5-5 with TRBJ1-1, with D unclear. Trimming shortened V by 0 bases and J by 1 base, and 7 bases separated the two germline ends. The CDR3 has 14 residues. Germline CDR1 SGHKS, CDR2 YYEKEE (reference sequence). DNA for the CDR3: TGTGCCAGCAGCTTGGTAGCGGCGAACACTGAAGCTTTCTTT. Translation: CASSLVAANTEAFF.

The rearrangement uses TRBV5-1 and TRBJ2-5; 8 nucleotides align to TRBD2. The germline gives CDR1 SGHRS, CDR2 YFSETQ. V was clipped by 0 bases and J by 2 bases; unmatched bases: 3. There are 15 residues in the CDR3. The CDR3 DNA reads TGCGCCAGCAGCTTGGACGGGACTAGACAAGAGACCCAGTACTTC. The encoded protein is CASSLDGTRQETQYF.

V is TRBV4-3 and J is TRBJ1-2; possibly TRBD1 for D (5 bases). Germline-derived CDR1 and CDR2 are LGHNA and YSLEER. This CDR3 is 14 amino acids long. Trimming left V 4 bases short and J 4 bases short, with 13 bases between. CDR3 sequence (DNA): TGCGCCAGCAGCCCGGGGCACGGTGGCTATGGCTACACCTTC. Translated, it gives CASSPGHGGYGYTF.

The CDR3 coding sequence is TGTGCCAGCAGCTTATCAGGGGGCAATCAGCCCCAGCATTTT. Amino acid sequence: CASSLSGGNQPQHF. The V and J genes are TRBV7-2 and TRBJ1-5, with D possibly matching TRBD1 (6 bases). Germline V gene lookup returns CDR1 SGHTA and CDR2 FQGNSA. Between the trimmed V and J ends, which lost 2 bases and 2 bases, there was a span of 7 bases. The CDR3 extends over 14 amino acids. Variable domain in full (rest from reference TRBV7-2 and TRBJ1-5): GAGVSQSPSNKVTEKGKDVELRCDPISGHTALYWYRQSLGQGLEFLIYFQGNSAPDKSGLPSDRFSAERTGGSVSTLTIQRTQQEDSAVYLCASSLSGGNQPQHFGDGTRLSIL.

V gene TRBV28 combines with J gene TRBJ1-4, with D possibly being TRBD1 (6 bases). Germline CDR1 is MDHEN and CDR2 is SYDVKM. The CDR3 runs to 14 residues. Trimming stripped 3 bases from V and 8 bases from J, with 13 bases between. CDR3 sequence (DNA): TGTGCCAGCAGTTTTGCAGGGGCAGGAGAAAAACTGTTTTTT. Protein sequence: CASSFAGAGEKLFF.

The chain carries TRBV5-8 and TRBJ1-5; 7 bases agree with TRBD1. The CDR3 has 15 amino acids. Germline loops: CDR1 SGHTS, CDR2 YDEGEE. V lost 4 bases to trimming and J lost 3 bases; unmatched junction nucleotides: 7. CDR3 residues: CASSPGTAYNQPQHF. The CDR3 bases are TGTGCCAGCAGCCCCGGGACAGCTTACAATCAGCCCCAGCATTTT. Filled out from reference TRBV5-8 and TRBJ1-5, the complete variable domain reads EAGVTQSPTHLIKTRGQQATLRCSPISGHTSVYWYQQALGLGLQFLLWYDEGEERNRGNFPPRFSGRQFPNYSSELNVNALELEDSALYLCASSPGTAYNQPQHFGDGTRLSIL.

The J gene is TRBJ1-1, the V gene TRBV27, with a possible D match to TRBD1 (5 bases). V lost 3 bases to trimming and J lost 1 base, with 6 bases between them. Per germline, CDR1 MNHEY and CDR2 SMNVEV (reference sequence). This CDR3 has 13 residues. In DNA, the CDR3 is TGTGCCAGCAGTTTGACAGCGAACACTGAAGCTTTCTTT. Its protein is CASSLTANTEAFF.

This sequence joins TRBV29-1 and TRBJ2-4, with TRBD1 identical over 9 bases. Trimming at V came to 4 bases and at J to 6 bases, leaving 1 base not matched to a gene. CDR1 and CDR2 from the germline V gene are SQVTM and ANQGSEA. The CDR3 spans 12 residues. The CDR3 nucleotides read TGCAGCGTTGTGGGACAGGGAAACATTCAGTACTTC. It encodes CSVVGQGNIQYF.

The rearrangement links TRBV28 to TRBJ2-7; D may match TRBD1 or TRBD2 (5 bases each). Germline loops: CDR1 MDHEN, CDR2 SYDVKM. Between the trimmed V and J ends, which lost 3 bases and 6 bases, there was a span of 15 bases. The CDR3 has 14 amino acids. The CDR3 nucleotides are TGTGCCAGCAGTTTCACCCCGGGGACGGGCGAGCAGTACTTC. The encoded protein is CASSFTPGTGEQYF.

This chain uses TRBV27 with TRBJ1-2, with a weak D call TRBD1 (5 bases). V was clipped by 3 bases and J by 6 bases, with 17 bases between them. The CDR3 runs 15 residues. Looked up from germline, CDR1 is MNHEY and CDR2 is SMNVEV (reference sequence). CDR3 DNA: TGTGCCAGCAGTTTCGGACGGCGAGGGGCGAATGGCTACACCTTC. Protein product: CASSFGRRGANGYTF.

The V gene is TRBV6-5, the J gene TRBJ2-3, with TRBD2 matching over 7 bases. Germline V gene sequence: CDR1 MNHEY, CDR2 SVGAGI. The CDR3 contains 15 residues. The ends lost 0 bases at V and 4 bases at J; junction bases unmatched: 4. The CDR3 DNA sequence: TGTGCCAGCAGTTACTCGGGGGGGGAGTCAGATACGCAGTATTTT. Its translation is CASSYSGGESDTQYF.

The chain recombines TRBV5-5 with TRBJ1-4; 7 bases are shared with TRBD1. V lost 4 bases and J lost 0; bases outside the gene matches: 3. The length of the CDR3 is 15 residues. In germline, CDR1 is SGHKS, CDR2 YYEKEE (reference sequence). CDR3 loop: CASSRGTATNEKLFF. CDR3 in DNA: TGTGCCAGCAGCCGAGGGACAGCAACTAATGAAAAACTGTTTTTT. The variable domain in full, completed from reference TRBV5-5 and TRBJ1-4, reads DAGVTQSPTHLIKTRGQQVTLRCSPISGHKSVSWYQQVLGQGPQFIFQYYEKEERGRGNFPDRFSARQFPNYSSELNVNALLLGDSALYLCASSRGTATNEKLFFGSGTQLSVL.

The chain couples TRBV9 to TRBJ2-1; D ambiguous. Trimming took off 0 bases at V and 6 bases at J, with 10 bases between the two ends. The germline CDR1 and CDR2 sequences are SGDLS and YYNGEE. The CDR3 loop spans 14 amino acids. This CDR3 reads CASSVVGAGNEQFF. For the CDR3, the DNA is TGTGCCAGCAGCGTAGTCGGTGCCGGCAATGAGCAGTTCTTC.